This TCR beta chain was profiled in a study of blood T cell repertoires in COVID-19. Study-wide background: The United States, Italy and Spain were the sources of the acute and convalescent COVID-19 samples.

TCRdb's table, derived via immunoSEQ multiplex PCR, lists solely in-frame clones and lacks some. The sample yields around 100,000 clones, roughly 79% seen once. This clone has just one count. The source material was peripheral blood. This sequence originates from a man in his sixties or seventies with active or convalescent COVID-19.

The CDR3 is CASLETNTEAFF. For the CDR3, the DNA is TGTGCCAGCTTAGAAACGAACACTGAAGCTTTCTTT. V and J are TRBV6-5 and TRBJ1-1; unclear D gene. Trimming took off 8 bases at V and 1 base at J, with 8 bases between the two ends. CDR3 length: 12 amino acids. The germline gives CDR1 MNHEY, CDR2 SVGAGI.